These 23 T cell receptor beta chains originate from one sample sequenced in a study of T cell repertoires in cytomegalovirus infection. TCRdb itself ran the reads through MiXCR, one entry per CDR3 protein. The sample contains over 250,000 distinct CDR3 sequences, around 25% of which appear only once. Sequencing was performed on PBMCs. These receptor sequences come from a human donor in good health (CMV status not recorded). Some clones in this sample may be carry-over from other donors' samples.

The chain has TRBV28 and TRBJ2-3; tentative D call: TRBD1 (6 bases). CDR3 size: 14 residues. Germline CDR1 is MDHEN and CDR2 is SYDVKM. V was cut by 5 bases and J by 9 bases, with 18 bases left in between. CDR3 residues: CASSDSGTRGTQYF. The CDR3 DNA reads TGTGCCAGCAGTGACTCCGGGACAAGGGGGACGCAGTATTTT.

At least ten counts were recorded for this clonotype. The chain is built from TRBV7-6 and TRBJ2-2; D is unclear. CDR3 length: 16 residues. V lost 1 base and J lost 2, with 11 bases in between. Per germline, CDR1 SGHVS and CDR2 FNYEAQ. CDR3 nucleotide sequence: TGTGCCAGCAGCTTAGATTGGCCGGGCAACACCGGGGAGCTGTTTTTT. It translates to CASSLDWPGNTGELFF.

The J gene is TRBJ1-5, the V gene TRBV19, with 8 bases matching TRBD1. The CDR3 loop spans 15 amino acids. V trimming: 5 bases; J trimming: 4 bases; junction bases outside the gene matches: 7. Germline loops: CDR1 LNHDA, CDR2 SQIVND (reference sequence). CDR3 DNA sequence: TGTGCCAGTAGTCTACGGACAGGGATGAATCAGCCCCAGCATTTT. This sequence encodes CASSLRTGMNQPQHF.

The rearrangement joins TRBV20-1 to TRBJ1-1; 7 bases are a match to TRBD1. The CDR3 contains 12 residues. In germline, CDR1 is DFQATT, CDR2 SNEGSKA (reference sequence). V gave up 6 bases and J gave up 7 bases; unmatched junction bases: 8. CDR3 protein: CSARGTEDEAFF. The DNA for the CDR3 is TGCAGTGCCCGAGGGACAGAGGATGAAGCTTTCTTT.

This clonotype was counted at least ten times. The chain combines TRBV7-9 with TRBJ2-1; D perhaps matches TRBD2 (5 bases). CDR3 length: 17 residues. Germline V gene data show CDR1 as SEHNR and CDR2 as FQNEAQ (reference sequence). Trimming removed 5 bases from V and 8 bases from J, with 25 bases in between. CDR3 residues: CASSGPYGGSPRDEQFF. CDR3 sequence (DNA): TGTGCCAGCAGCGGACCCTACGGCGGGTCCCCGAGGGATGAGCAGTTCTTC. Looking up the rest from reference TRBV7-9 and TRBJ2-1 gives the full variable domain: DTGVSQNPRHKITKRGQNVTFRCDPISEHNRLYWYRQTLGQGPEFLTYFQNEAQLEKSRLLSDRFSAERPKGSFSTLEIQRTEQGDSAMYLCASSGPYGGSPRDEQFFGPGTRLTVL.

This clonotype showed up just a few times. The rearrangement joins TRBV10-3 to TRBJ1-1; perhaps TRBD1 as D (5 bases). CDR3 length equals 14 residues. The germline V and J ends were trimmed by 6 bases and 2 bases, with 13 bases remaining between them. Germline values: CDR1 ENHRY, CDR2 SYGVKD. Here the CDR3 DNA reads TGTGCCATCAGGGCCGGGAGGGACAACACTGAAGCTTTCTTT. Its translation: CAIRAGRDNTEAFF.

This clonotype showed up just a few times. The rearrangement joins TRBV28 to TRBJ1-5; tentative D call: TRBD1 (6 bases). CDR3 length equals 15 residues. With 2 bases removed from V and 6 bases from J, the gap between germline ends came to 14 bases. Germline V gene lookup returns CDR1 MDHEN and CDR2 SYDVKM. The CDR3 is CASSLLLRGAQPQHF. CDR3 coding DNA: TGTGCCAGCAGTTTACTACTCAGGGGAGCTCAGCCCCAGCATTTT.

This clonotype was seen a handful of times. The J gene is TRBJ1-2, the V gene TRBV28; no clear D. The germline V gene has CDR1 MDHEN and CDR2 SYDVKM. The CDR3 runs to 13 residues. Between the trimmed V and J ends, which lost 7 bases and 2 bases, there was a span of 11 bases. In nucleotides, the CDR3 is TGTGCCAGCACTTCTTCTGTCAACTATGGCTACACCTTC. As protein: CASTSSVNYGYTF.

As concerns this clonotype: This may come from a read error, since a much larger clone is one base off. The V call is TRBV7-2, the J call TRBJ2-7; 7 positions agree with TRBD1. Germline V gene data show CDR1 as SGHTA and CDR2 as FQGNSA. The CDR3 consists of 15 residues. The junction had 8 bases not matched to a gene; V was cut back by 3 bases and J by 3 bases. CDR3 loop: CASSFTGTAVYEQYF. In nucleotides, the CDR3 is TGTGCCAGCAGCTTTACCGGGACAGCGGTCTACGAGCAGTACTTC.

The chain links TRBV28 to TRBJ2-1; 8 bases agree with TRBD1. Germline V lookup: CDR1 MDHEN, CDR2 SYDVKM. V trimming: 6 bases; J trimming: 9 bases; junction bases outside the gene matches: 10. CDR3 length: 14 residues. CDR3 nucleotide sequence: TGTGCCAGCAGAAGCGGACAGGGTATGCGTGAGCAGTTCTTC. It yields the protein CASRSGQGMREQFF. The whole variable domain, filled in from reference TRBV28 and TRBJ2-1, reads DVKVTQSSRYLVKRTGEKVFLECVQDMDHENMFWYRQDPGLGLRLIYFSYDVKMKEKGDIPEGYSVSREKKERFSLILESASTNQTSMYLCASRSGQGMREQFFGPGTRLTVL.

This clonotype was picked up many times. The chain links TRBV6-1 to TRBJ2-5; D may be TRBD1 or TRBD2 (5 bases each). The CDR3 is made up of 16 amino acids. Germline V gene data show CDR1 as MNHNS and CDR2 as SASEGT. Deletions cut 3 bases from V and 4 bases from J, with 18 bases between. The CDR3 DNA reads as TGTGCCAGCAGTGAGCAACCGGGACGGTCCGTAGAGACCCAGTACTTC. It translates to CASSEQPGRSVETQYF.

This clonotype was observed once. Since a much larger clone is just one base distant, this may be a read error. CDR3 coding DNA: TGTGCCAGCAGCCCCTCCGCGGAGCAGAGCACTGAAGCTTTCTTT. Its protein product is CASSPSAEQSTEAFF. The genes are TRBV6-6 and TRBJ1-1, with D unclear. Trimming cost V 6 bases and J 4 bases, with 18 bases left between them. This CDR3 comprises 15 residues. Looked up from germline, CDR1 is MNHNY and CDR2 is SVGAGI (reference sequence).

This clonotype was counted a few times. The gene calls are TRBV29-1 and TRBJ1-2, with a possible D match to TRBD1 (6 bases). V was pared by 2 bases and J by 4 bases, with 11 bases between. Per the germline V gene, CDR1 is SQVTM and CDR2 is ANQGSEA. The CDR3 is 13 residues long. The CDR3 DNA reads as TGCAGCGTTGAAACGGGGGCGGGCTATGGCTACACCTTC. Translating it yields CSVETGAGYGYTF.

This clonotype has only one observation. This chain connects TRBV20-1 to TRBJ2-7; 8 nucleotides match TRBD2. This CDR3 spans 16 amino acids. Trimming at V came to 0 bases and at J to 2 bases, leaving 9 bases not matched to a gene. Germline CDR1 and CDR2: DFQATT and SNEGSKA (reference sequence). The CDR3, as DNA: TGCAGTGCTAGAGATCTGAACGGGAGGGCCGCCTACGAGCAGTACTTC. It encodes CSARDLNGRAAYEQYF.

This clonotype has only a few counts. This chain links TRBV28 with TRBJ2-1; D remains unclear. This CDR3 region has 11 residues. V shed 7 bases and J shed 9 bases, with 10 bases lying between them. Germline-derived CDR1 and CDR2 are MDHEN and SYDVKM. CDR3 in amino acids: CASTWWGEQFF. For the CDR3, the DNA is TGTGCCAGCACCTGGTGGGGTGAGCAGTTCTTC.

This clonotype was detected only a few times. The chain combines TRBV28 with TRBJ1-1, with D unresolved. This CDR3 is built from 14 residues. The V and J ends lost 7 bases and 1 base respectively, with 13 bases between them. Per the germline V gene, CDR1 is MDHEN and CDR2 is SYDVKM. The CDR3 spells CASTPGQGNTEAFF. DNA of the CDR3: TGTGCCAGCACCCCGGGTCAAGGGAACACTGAAGCTTTCTTT. Full variable domain (outside the CDR3, taken from reference TRBV28 and TRBJ1-1): DVKVTQSSRYLVKRTGEKVFLECVQDMDHENMFWYRQDPGLGLRLIYFSYDVKMKEKGDIPEGYSVSREKKERFSLILESASTNQTSMYLCASTPGQGNTEAFFGQGTRLTVV.

This clonotype was counted only a few times. The rearrangement links TRBV6-8 to TRBJ1-2; TRBD1 is a possible D gene (5 bases). Trimming removed 2 bases at V and 8 bases at J, with 15 bases between. The CDR3 loop spans 14 amino acids. Germline V gene lookup returns CDR1 MNHGY and CDR2 SAAAGT. The DNA of the CDR3 is TGTGCCAGCAGTTACCGACAGAGCGCCGACGGCTACACCTTC. As protein: CASSYRQSADGYTF.

This chain connects TRBV7-2 to TRBJ1-6; possibly TRBD1 for D (6 bases). CDR1 and CDR2 from the germline V gene are SGHTA and FQGNSA. The V and J ends lost 5 bases and 16 bases respectively, with 18 bases between them. This CDR3 is 13 amino acids long. CDR3 sequence (DNA): TGTGCCAGCAGCCCAGGCGGACAGCCAATACTCCACTTT. Its protein product is CASSPGGQPILHF.

The chain uses TRBV5-6 and TRBJ1-1, with D perhaps TRBD1 (5 bases). The CDR3 sequence is 15 residues long. Trimming pared 3 bases from V and 5 bases from J, leaving 17 bases between. Germline CDR1 is SGHDT and CDR2 is YYEEEE. The CDR3 reads CASSSGPREGTEAFF. The DNA of the CDR3 is TGTGCCAGCAGCTCCGGGCCCAGGGAAGGGACTGAAGCTTTCTTT.

This chain joins TRBV7-9 and TRBJ2-2, with TRBD1 as a possible D gene (6 bases). CDR3 size: 15 residues. V dropped 6 bases and J dropped 5 bases, with 16 bases sitting between them. CDR1 and CDR2 (germline): SEHNR, FQNEAQ (reference sequence). The CDR3, as DNA: TGTGCCAGCAGAACTCCGGGACAACGTACCGGGGAGCTGTTTTTT. Its translation is CASRTPGQRTGELFF.

This clonotype has a handful of counts. The gene calls are TRBV7-3 and TRBJ2-3; the D gene is possibly TRBD2 (5 bases). The CDR3 sequence is 13 residues long. CDR1 is SGHTA, CDR2 FQGTGA, per germline. The ends were cut back, 2 bases at V and 6 bases at J, with 9 bases in the middle. The CDR3 sequence: CASSLGEKDTQYF. For the CDR3, the DNA is TGTGCCAGCAGCTTAGGGGAGAAGGATACGCAGTATTTT.

As for this clonotype: Mismatch with germline at one junction end may stem from a read error. CDR3 nucleotide sequence: TGCGGGGGACAGGGTCTGCATGGAAACACCATATATTTT. Translated, it gives CGGQGLHGNTIYF. This chain connects TRBV28 to TRBJ1-3, with 9 bases that match TRBD1. This CDR3 has 13 residues. Germline V lookup: CDR1 MDHEN, CDR2 SYDVKM.

This clonotype was detected many times. This chain uses TRBV12-3 or TRBV12-4 with TRBJ2-7, with 8 bases lining up with TRBD1. The CDR3 spans 15 residues. J gave up 5 bases and V 6 bases, and 12 bases lay outside the gene matches. The CDR3 loop reads CASSPVDRVVDEQYF. The CDR3 bases are TGTGCCAGCAGCCCTGTGGACAGGGTGGTTGACGAGCAGTACTTC.